These 30 T cell receptor beta chains share one sample of origin, sequenced in a study of response to subunit inactivated influenza vaccine. Each CDR3 protein is one row after TCRdb ran MiXCR on the RT-PCR reads. This table has more than 600,000 distinct CDR3 sequences, approximately 18% appearing once. Here the sequenced sample was PBMCs from blood, taken about 5 days after vaccination. The receptors were gathered from a man in his fifties who received an inactivated influenza vaccine.

V is TRBV5-1 and J is TRBJ2-7, with a possible D match to TRBD2 (5 bases). The germline V gene encodes CDR1 SGHRS and CDR2 YFSETQ. Trimming took 3 bases from V and 2 from J, leaving 21 bases between them. The CDR3 length is 17 residues. CDR3 in DNA: TGCGCCAGCAGCTGGGCGGGTAAGGGAGCACGGCCCTACGAGCAGTACTTC. It specifies CASSWAGKGARPYEQYF. The full variable domain, completed using reference TRBV5-1 and TRBJ2-7, is KAGVTQTPRYLIKTRGQQVTLSCSPISGHRSVSWYQQTPGQGLQFLFEYFSETQRNKGNFPGRFSGRQFSNSRSEMNVSTLELGDSALYLCASSWAGKGARPYEQYFGPGTRLTVT.

The rearrangement uses TRBV6-5 and TRBJ2-7, with D hard to call. Trimming removed 2 bases at V and 2 bases at J, with 10 bases between. CDR1 and CDR2 from the germline V gene are MNHEY and SVGAGI. This CDR3 has 14 residues. The CDR3 sequence: CASSYEAGPYEQYF. The CDR3 DNA reads TGTGCCAGCAGTTACGAAGCAGGACCCTACGAGCAGTACTTC.

The chain has TRBV12-3 or TRBV12-4 and TRBJ1-4; TRBD1 matches at 7 bases. The V and J ends lost 5 bases and 3 bases, in that order; junction bases with no gene match: 6. This CDR3 region has 15 residues. CDR3: CASSINRGANEKLFF. The DNA for the CDR3 is TGTGCCAGCAGTATAAACAGGGGAGCTAATGAAAAACTGTTTTTT.

This clonotype has just a few counts. The chain recombines TRBV29-1 with TRBJ2-7, with 9 nucleotides matching TRBD1. The CDR3 is 13 amino acids. Per germline, CDR1 SQVTM and CDR2 ANQGSEA. Trimming removed 3 bases from V and 4 bases from J; junction bases left unmatched: 4. The CDR3 sequence is CSVEKGQGYEQYF. Written as DNA, the CDR3 is TGCAGCGTTGAGAAGGGACAGGGTTACGAGCAGTACTTC.

This clonotype was counted at least ten times. The genes are TRBV12-3 or TRBV12-4 and TRBJ1-2; no firm D call. This CDR3 spans 13 amino acids. V was clipped by 2 bases and J by 6 bases, with 10 bases between them. The CDR3 DNA reads as TGTGCCAGCAGTTTATCGGGGAGAAATGGCTACACCTTC. Residues: CASSLSGRNGYTF.

The table lists this clonotype with a few counts. The CDR3 protein is CASTLGNALPGELFF. CDR3 nucleotide sequence: TGCGCCAGCACCCTCGGAAACGCGCTACCCGGGGAGCTGTTTTTT. V gene TRBV5-1 combines with J gene TRBJ2-2; D gene unclear. V was trimmed by 6 bases and J by 6 bases, leaving 18 bases between them. This CDR3 region has 15 residues. CDR1 SGHRS and CDR2 YFSETQ come from the germline V gene.

The chain carries TRBV29-1 and TRBJ2-3; D remains unclear. Trimming left V 4 bases short and J 4 bases short, with 9 bases between. The CDR3 has 12 residues. Germline V gives CDR1 SQVTM, CDR2 ANQGSEA. The CDR3 sequence: CSVVSAADTQYF. CDR3 bases: TGCAGCGTTGTGTCAGCCGCAGATACGCAGTATTTT.

The chain couples TRBV11-2 to TRBJ2-7; 7 bases match TRBD2. The CDR3 has 15 amino acids. In germline, CDR1 is SGHAT, CDR2 FQNNGV. After removal of 6 bases from V and 3 bases from J, the junction contained 11 bases not matched to a gene. This CDR3 is CASRKNSGANYEQYF. The DNA for the CDR3 is TGTGCCAGCAGAAAGAACAGCGGGGCGAACTACGAGCAGTACTTC.

The chain uses TRBV20-1 and TRBJ2-3; D could derive from TRBD1 or TRBD2 (5 bases each). The CDR3 is 14 residues long. In germline, CDR1 is DFQATT, CDR2 SNEGSKA (reference sequence). V was pared by 3 bases and J by 1 base, with 11 bases between. Here the CDR3 DNA reads TGCAGTGCTAGTCCCCAGGGAGGCACAGATACGCAGTATTTT. This encodes CSASPQGGTDTQYF.

J is TRBJ1-5 and V is TRBV5-5; a weak D match, TRBD1 (6 bases). V lost 0 bases and J lost 7, with 11 bases in between. Germline CDR1 reads SGHKS; CDR2 reads YYEKEE (reference sequence). The CDR3 has 14 amino acids. CDR3 loop: CASSLGGGSQPQHF. The CDR3 DNA reads as TGTGCCAGCAGCTTGGGGGGGGGCTCACAGCCCCAGCATTTT.

The V gene is TRBV20-1, the J gene TRBJ2-7; D tentatively fits TRBD1 or TRBD2 (6 bases each). The V end lost 5 bases, the J end lost 3 bases, and 14 bases lay between the germline ends. Germline-derived CDR1 and CDR2 are DFQATT and SNEGSKA (reference sequence). The CDR3 sequence is 13 residues long. CDR3 nucleotide sequence: TGCAGTGCTGACCAACAGGGAGGCTACGAGCAGTACTTC. This translates into CSADQQGGYEQYF.

The chain combines TRBV5-6 with TRBJ2-2; 9 nucleotides align to TRBD1. The germline V gene has CDR1 SGHDT and CDR2 YYEEEE. Losses at the gene ends were 6 bases for V and 5 bases for J; bases not matched to a gene: 14. The CDR3 is made up of 17 amino acids. Here the CDR3 DNA reads TGTGCCAGCACTACGACAGGGGGGTTGGGGAAGACCGGGGAGCTGTTTTTT. This codes for CASTTTGGLGKTGELFF.

This clonotype was detected a few times. The chain couples TRBV20-1 to TRBJ2-5; D uncertain. CDR1 is DFQATT, CDR2 SNEGSKA, per germline (reference sequence). The CDR3 spans 12 residues. V was trimmed by 4 bases and J by 5 bases, leaving 11 bases between them. CDR3 in amino acids: CSATVPGETQYF. DNA for the CDR3: TGCAGTGCTACGGTCCCCGGCGAGACCCAGTACTTC.

The rearrangement joins TRBV30 to TRBJ2-7; D ambiguous. CDR3 length: 11 residues. V dropped 1 base and J dropped 3 bases, with 4 bases sitting between them. Germline V gene data show CDR1 as GTSNPN and CDR2 as SVGIG (reference sequence). DNA of the CDR3: TGTGCCTGGAGTGCTTACTACGAGCAGTACTTC. Translation gives CAWSAYYEQYF.

This clonotype has just one count. The chain is built from TRBV29-1 and TRBJ2-1, with 8 bases identical to TRBD2. Trimming took 7 bases from V and 5 from J; bases not matched to a gene: 4. Germline values: CDR1 SQVTM, CDR2 ANQGSEA. The CDR3 contains 12 residues. The CDR3 bases are TGCAGCGCCTTGCGGGGGGACAATGAGCAGTTCTTC. This encodes CSALRGDNEQFF.

The J gene is TRBJ2-5, the V gene TRBV4-2; the match to TRBD1 covers 12 bases. This CDR3 region has 17 residues. Germline V lookup: CDR1 LGHNA, CDR2 YNFKEQ. Trimming took 2 bases from V and 4 from J; bases not matched to a gene: 8. The CDR3: CASSQRYGTGGPETQYF. The CDR3 nucleotides read TGTGCCAGCAGCCAAAGATACGGGACAGGGGGCCCAGAGACCCAGTACTTC.

This clonotype was counted between two and nine times. This chain links TRBV7-9 with TRBJ2-1, with D tentatively TRBD1 (5 bases). The CDR3 sequence is 14 residues long. Germline V gives CDR1 SEHNR, CDR2 FQNEAQ (reference sequence). Trimming stripped 1 base from V and 8 bases from J, with 12 bases between. CDR3 sequence (DNA): TGTGCCAGCAGCTTAGTTCCCAGGGTCCATGAGCAGTTCTTC. Its protein is CASSLVPRVHEQFF.

This clonotype was counted many times. The rearrangement uses TRBV29-1 and TRBJ1-1; perhaps TRBD1 as D (5 bases). CDR3 length equals 12 residues. Germline V CDR1 and CDR2: SQVTM, ANQGSEA. V lost 5 bases, J lost 7 bases, and 14 bases lay in between. CDR3 loop: CSVKGGAHEAFF. For the CDR3, the DNA is TGCAGCGTTAAAGGCGGGGCCCATGAAGCTTTCTTT. Looking up the rest from reference TRBV29-1 and TRBJ1-1 gives the full variable domain: SAVISQKPSRDICQRGTSLTIQCQVDSQVTMMFWYRQQPGQSLTLIATANQGSEATYESGFVIDKFPISRPNLTFSTLTVSNMSPEDSSIYLCSVKGGAHEAFFGQGTRLTVV.

This rearrangement joins TRBV7-9 to TRBJ1-5, with D possibly TRBD1 on 5 matching bases. CDR3 length: 12 amino acids. From germline, CDR1 is SEHNR and CDR2 FQNEAQ (reference sequence). V lost 5 bases, J lost 9 bases, and 11 bases lay in between. CDR3 sequence: CASSVTTGPQHF. CDR3 bases: TGTGCCAGCAGCGTAACCACAGGGCCCCAGCATTTT.

This clonotype occurred a few times. The chain uses TRBV12-3 or TRBV12-4 and TRBJ2-1, with 12 bases fitting TRBD2. The CDR3 is made up of 15 amino acids. V was pared by 7 bases and J by 10 bases, with 11 bases of the junction left unmatched. The CDR3 region has the DNA TGTGCCAGCACCACATACCGACTAGCGGGGGACGAGCAGTTCTTC. It translates to CASTTYRLAGDEQFF.

This clonotype has at least ten counts. The chain employs TRBV24-1 and TRBJ2-7; D might be TRBD1 or TRBD2, each matching 5 bases. Deletions cut 1 base from V and 2 bases from J, with 8 bases between. The CDR3 length is 14 residues. Germline-derived CDR1 and CDR2 are KGHDR and SFDVKD. As DNA, the CDR3 is TGTGCCACCAGTGATTTCGGGGCGCCCTACGAGCAGTACTTC. Translating gives CATSDFGAPYEQYF.

This chain links TRBV18 with TRBJ2-7; a weak D match, TRBD2 (6 bases). The germline gives CDR1 KGHSH, CDR2 LQKENI. The CDR3 spans 16 residues. V was trimmed by 6 bases and J by 2 bases, leaving 20 bases between them. The CDR3 DNA sequence: TGTGCCAGCTCGCGTACGGGGACTTCGCTAACCTACGAGCAGTACTTC. Amino acid sequence: CASSRTGTSLTYEQYF.

The CDR3 sequence is CASSLPGGISYNEQFF. CDR3 nucleotides: TGCGCCAGCAGCCTTCCCGGGGGGATTTCCTACAATGAGCAGTTCTTC. The chain combines TRBV5-1 with TRBJ2-1; the match to TRBD2 covers 7 bases. The CDR3 loop spans 16 amino acids. Trimming cost V 4 bases and J 1 base; bases outside gene matches: 8. CDR1 and CDR2 (germline): SGHRS, YFSETQ. Full variable domain (missing parts from reference TRBV5-1 and TRBJ2-1): KAGVTQTPRYLIKTRGQQVTLSCSPISGHRSVSWYQQTPGQGLQFLFEYFSETQRNKGNFPGRFSGRQFSNSRSEMNVSTLELGDSALYLCASSLPGGISYNEQFFGPGTRLTVL.

This clonotype was detected many times. This chain links TRBV4-2 with TRBJ1-5, with 7 bases aligning to TRBD1. V lost 1 base and J lost 2; bases outside the gene matches: 2. From germline, CDR1 is LGHNA and CDR2 YNFKEQ. The CDR3 runs to 15 residues. The CDR3 region has the DNA TGTGCCAGCAGCCAAGCCACAGGGGGCAATCAGCCCCAGCATTTT. As protein: CASSQATGGNQPQHF.

This clonotype was seen repeatedly, ten times or more. The chain carries TRBV5-1 and TRBJ1-1; D remains ambiguous. This CDR3 is built from 13 residues. CDR1 and CDR2 (germline): SGHRS, YFSETQ. V gave up 4 bases and J gave up 2 bases, with 9 bases separating them. CDR3 nucleotide sequence: TGCGCCAGCAGCGTAGACGGTAACACTGAAGCTTTCTTT. It specifies CASSVDGNTEAFF.

This clonotype was seen only a few times. The chain joins TRBV4-3 to TRBJ2-2; TRBD2 matches at 8 bases. The junction had 5 bases not matched to a gene; V was cut back by 0 bases and J by 5 bases. The CDR3 length is 16 residues. Looked up from germline, CDR1 is LGHNA and CDR2 is YSLEER. The DNA for the CDR3 is TGCGCCAGCAGCCAAGAATCGGGGGGGCGAACCGGGGAGCTGTTTTTT. Its protein product is CASSQESGGRTGELFF.

V is TRBV10-3 and J is TRBJ1-6, with 9 bases lining up with TRBD1. Per germline, CDR1 ENHRY and CDR2 SYGVKD. The ends lost 6 bases at V and 5 bases at J; junction bases unmatched: 5. CDR3 size: 15 residues. DNA for the CDR3: TGTGCCATCAGCCGGACAGGGGAGAATAATTCACCCCTCCACTTT. This sequence encodes CAISRTGENNSPLHF.

The chain employs TRBV20-1 and TRBJ2-2; D remains ambiguous. Trimming took 6 bases from V and 2 from J, leaving 7 bases between them. Germline V lookup: CDR1 DFQATT, CDR2 SNEGSKA (reference sequence). The CDR3 is 12 amino acids. The CDR3 sequence is CSACENTGELFF. The CDR3 DNA is TGCAGTGCCTGCGAAAACACCGGGGAGCTGTTTTTT.

This clonotype appeared a few times. The rearrangement links TRBV12-3 or TRBV12-4 to TRBJ1-6; 7 bases match TRBD1. There are 15 residues in the CDR3. V lost 1 base to trimming and J lost 6 bases; unmatched junction nucleotides: 3. CDR3 sequence reads: CASSLGAGGNSPLHF. The DNA for the CDR3 is TGTGCCAGCAGTTTAGGAGCAGGGGGTAATTCACCCCTCCACTTT.

This sequence joins TRBV4-3 and TRBJ2-5; the D gene is possibly TRBD2 (5 bases). The V end lost 0 bases, the J end lost 4 bases, and 15 bases lay between the germline ends. CDR1 is LGHNA and CDR2 is YSLEER in the germline V gene. The CDR3 covers 16 residues. The CDR3 DNA reads TGCGCCAGCAGCCAAGATTTTCGGGGTTTGCTAGAGACCCAGTACTTC. It translates to CASSQDFRGLLETQYF.